The subject of this entry is one TCR beta chain. Its target is unknown. Per donor, one heparinised blood draw averaged approximately 120 mL. The record originates from a study of beta chain features in type 1 diabetes. Germline CDR1 reads SGHDN; CDR2 reads FVKESK. After removal of 1 base from V and 4 bases from J, the junction contained 4 bases not matched to a gene. The CDR3 is 16 residues long. Expressed TCRB transcripts were sequenced because the isolated RNA had all been reverse transcribed beforehand. The repertoire was sequenced with immunoSEQ multiplex PCR; TCRdb's copy has only in-frame clones and lacks some. The sample lists approximately 340,000 clones; around 15% were seen once. Whole-study results and caveats: VDJ junctions sequenced from type 1 diabetes patients showed fewer insertions and more deletions. A definitive answer on HLA type influencing TCRB rearrangement was not reached here.

The sequence came from a woman between 18 and 29 years old in good health. The sequencing sample was made of naive CD4+ T cells from blood. The chain employs TRBV14 and TRBJ2-6, with 7 bases that match TRBD1. In DNA, the CDR3 is TGTGCCAGCAGCCAAGCGGACAGGAGAGGGGCCAACGTCCTGACTTTC. It translates to CASSQADRRGANVLTF.